The next 10 T cell receptor beta chains were all read from a single sample in a study of cytomegalovirus exposure and HLA in healthy donors. 13 Jbeta primers and 60 Vbeta primers were used for the PCR. Some clones are missing from TCRdb's copy, which holds only in-frame ones; the method was immunoSEQ multiplex PCR. The sample contains 100,000 or so clones, approximately 16% of which appear only once. The sequenced sample consisted of PBMCs. These receptors all come from a female donor in good health and CMV-seronegative.

Points on this clone: A junction boundary mismatches the germline segment, possibly from a read error. The sample carries other DNA sequences with the same CDR3. The chain has TRBV6-4 and TRBJ1-2; TRBD1 matches 9 bases. This CDR3 region has 16 residues. Germline V lookup: CDR1 MRHNA, CDR2 SNTAGT. DNA of the CDR3: TGTGCCAGCAGTCACACAGGGGGCGCCGCCAACTATGGCTACACTTTC. Translating gives CASSHTGGAANYGYTF.

In this sample, this clone turned up a few times. The J gene is TRBJ1-1, the V gene TRBV5-5; tentative D call: TRBD1 (6 bases). Germline CDR1 SGHKS, CDR2 YYEKEE (reference sequence). The V end lost 3 bases, the J end lost 1 base, and 10 bases lay between the germline ends. The CDR3 extends over 14 amino acids. Here the CDR3 DNA reads TGTGCCAGCAGCTGGGACATTAAGAACACTGAAGCTTTCTTT. The encoded protein is CASSWDIKNTEAFF.

This clone was counted only a few times. The chain employs TRBV5-6 and TRBJ1-4; D is unclear. The CDR3 length is 14 residues. Germline V gene lookup returns CDR1 SGHDT and CDR2 YYEEEE. The V gene lost 1 base and the J gene lost 2 bases, with 6 bases spanning the gap. The CDR3 reads CASSLTGTNEKLFF. The CDR3 DNA reads TGTGCCAGCAGCTTGACCGGGACTAATGAAAAACTGTTTTTT.

The chain uses TRBV6-1 and TRBJ2-7; D remains unclear. Germline CDR1 reads MNHNS; CDR2 reads SASEGT. The V and J ends lost 7 bases and 0 bases respectively, with 4 bases between them. CDR3 length equals 11 residues. The CDR3 loop is CASTGSYEQYF. The CDR3 DNA is TGTGCCAGCACAGGCTCCTACGAGCAGTACTTC.

The chain combines TRBV4-3 with TRBJ1-3; D is unclear. Germline CDR1 LGHNA, CDR2 YSLEER. The CDR3 spans 14 residues. The V end was cut by 2 bases, the J end by 2 bases, with 7 bases between. The CDR3 here is CASSQPGTGNTIYF. CDR3 nucleotide sequence: TGCGCCAGCAGCCAACCCGGGACTGGAAACACCATATATTTT.

The chain employs TRBV19 and TRBJ2-5, with 10 bases aligning to TRBD2. The CDR3 covers 16 residues. V was pared by 5 bases and J by 4 bases, with 10 bases of the junction left unmatched. The germline gives CDR1 LNHDA, CDR2 SQIVND (reference sequence). This chain's CDR3 is CASSPASGSILETQYF. The CDR3 coding sequence is TGTGCCAGTAGTCCGGCTAGCGGGAGCATTCTAGAGACCCAGTACTTC.

Only a few counts were recorded for this clone. CDR3: CASSIAGGQTYEQYF. In nucleotides, the CDR3 is TGTGCCAGCAGCATAGCGGGAGGGCAAACCTACGAGCAGTACTTC. V usage is TRBV28 and J usage is TRBJ2-7, with TRBD2 matching over 11 bases. After removal of 6 bases from V and 2 bases from J, the junction contained 6 bases not matched to a gene. Germline CDR1 reads MDHEN; CDR2 reads SYDVKM. This CDR3 is built from 15 residues.

The V call is TRBV18, the J call TRBJ2-4; 10 nucleotides line up with TRBD1. This CDR3 is built from 18 residues. The germline V gene has CDR1 KGHSH and CDR2 LQKENI. Trimming took 7 bases from V and 1 from J; bases not matched to a gene: 13. CDR3 residues: CASYPGQGLKGAKNIQYF. The CDR3 bases are TGTGCCAGCTACCCGGGACAGGGGCTAAAAGGGGCCAAAAACATTCAGTACTTC.

This clone was counted only a few times. The chain recombines TRBV28 with TRBJ2-7, with 7 nucleotides matching TRBD1. This CDR3 region has 13 residues. Per germline, CDR1 MDHEN and CDR2 SYDVKM. The V segment lost 5 bases and the J segment 7 bases; nucleotides outside the gene matches: 8. The CDR3 is CASSVRQGGEQYF. The CDR3 bases are TGTGCCAGCAGTGTTAGACAGGGCGGAGAGCAGTACTTC.

The V call is TRBV10-3, the J call TRBJ1-2; the match to TRBD1 covers 7 bases. The CDR3 has 15 residues. From germline, CDR1 is ENHRY and CDR2 SYGVKD. Germline trimming cut 7 bases from V and 1 base from J; bases unmatched to any gene: 9. This CDR3 is CAITGRDRLNYGYTF. The CDR3 DNA reads TGTGCCATCACCGGCCGGGACAGACTTAACTATGGCTACACCTTC.